The clone carrying this T cell receptor (beta chain) occurred once. Its antigen is not known. Combined were second doses at about 4 or about 12 weeks. The sample comes from a study of T cell responses to AZD1222 COVID-19 vaccine. Overall study findings and caveats: Spike-specific TCR breadth and depth both grew after two AZD1222 doses. The study found vaccine-associated CD4 TCRs spanning spike, dominant at 160-218 and 743-854.

Clones were read by immunoSEQ multiplex PCR, and TCRdb kept only the in-frame ones, dropping some. This table holds around 190,000 clones, roughly 88% found once. This sequence originates from an adult who received the AZD1222 COVID-19 vaccine. The sequencing used peripheral blood, collected 28 days after the second AZD1222 dose.

The CDR3 sequence is CASKDGFTNEKLFF. In DNA, the CDR3 is TGTGCCAGCAAAGACGGCTTTACAAATGAAAAACTGTTTTTT. The gene calls are TRBV28 and TRBJ1-4, with D unresolved. V lost 7 bases and J lost 5, with 14 bases in between. Germline CDR1 is MDHEN and CDR2 is SYDVKM. The CDR3 has 14 amino acids.